The T cell receptor beta chain described here comes from a study of cytomegalovirus exposure and HLA in healthy donors. Broader study findings: Judged likely to be a sequencing artifact was a cluster of highly shared sequence variants.

Use of 60 Vbeta and 13 Jbeta primers characterized the PCR. The protocol was immunoSEQ multiplex PCR, while the TCRdb copy is restricted to in-frame clones and leaves out a portion. This sample has roughly 130,000 clones, with roughly two thirds found just once. The V gene end was trimmed by 4 bases and the J gene end by 7 bases; junction bases not matched to a gene: 10. CDR3 length: 14 amino acids. Germline CDR1 reads SGHRS; CDR2 reads YFSETQ. Healthy bone marrow donors formed the donor group. On this clone itself: The antigen is undetermined.

What was sequenced was PBMCs. The TCR was taken from a man aged 25 to 45 in good health and CMV-seropositive. The chain combines TRBV5-1 with TRBJ2-7; 8 bases agree with TRBD1. CDR3 nucleotides: TGCGCCAGCAGCCGGCACACCGGGACAGGAGAGCAGTACTTC. This codes for CASSRHTGTGEQYF. Full variable domain (rest looked up from reference TRBV5-1 and TRBJ2-7): KAGVTQTPRYLIKTRGQQVTLSCSPISGHRSVSWYQQTPGQGLQFLFEYFSETQRNKGNFPGRFSGRQFSNSRSEMNVSTLELGDSALYLCASSRHTGTGEQYFGPGTRLTVT.